This TCR beta chain is drawn from a study of blood T cell repertoires in COVID-19. Study-level information: The analysed material was cDNA or gDNA that came from T cells, B-cell-depleted T cells, or PBMCs.

Some clones are missing from TCRdb's copy, which holds only in-frame ones; the method was immunoSEQ multiplex PCR. The top ten hold approximately 19% of the sample, which has approximately 220,000 clones, 85% seen once. The sequenced material came from PBMCs or T cells enriched from blood (not recorded which). The clonotype was recovered from a man between 40 and 49 years old who had recovered from COVID-19.

CDR3 loop: CASSGVASGSAPSYEQYF. The CDR3 region has the DNA TGTGCCAGTAGTGGTGTGGCTAGCGGGAGCGCTCCCTCTTACGAGCAGTACTTC. The V gene is TRBV19, the J gene TRBJ2-7; TRBD2 matches 10 bases. The CDR3 runs to 18 residues. Germline CDR1 is LNHDA and CDR2 is SQIVND (reference sequence). Trimming at V came to 5 bases and at J to 4 bases, leaving 17 bases not matched to a gene.